This T cell receptor (beta chain) was profiled in a study of PD-1 blockade in mismatch repair-deficient tumors. TCRdb's table, derived via immunoSEQ multiplex PCR, lists solely in-frame clones and lacks some. Among around 14,000 clones listed, around 86% were seen once. Time point in this sample: identical approximately 11-day culture without peptide (control). The TCR-sequenced patients were a few responders to pembrolizumab. On this clone: The antigen is not known.

The V gene's germline CDR1 is SGHDN and CDR2 FVKESK. The germline V and J ends were trimmed by 5 bases and 5 bases, with 14 bases remaining between them. The CDR3 extends over 14 amino acids. This clonotype was sampled from an adult with mismatch repair-deficient cancer. The chain is built from TRBV14 and TRBJ2-3, with D perhaps being TRBD1 or TRBD2 (5 bases each). Material: cells cultured in vitro, obtained from a patient treated with pembrolizumab. This CDR3 reads CASSTRGAIDTQYF. The DNA for the CDR3 is TGTGCCAGCAGCACCCGGGGCGCGATAGATACGCAGTATTTT.